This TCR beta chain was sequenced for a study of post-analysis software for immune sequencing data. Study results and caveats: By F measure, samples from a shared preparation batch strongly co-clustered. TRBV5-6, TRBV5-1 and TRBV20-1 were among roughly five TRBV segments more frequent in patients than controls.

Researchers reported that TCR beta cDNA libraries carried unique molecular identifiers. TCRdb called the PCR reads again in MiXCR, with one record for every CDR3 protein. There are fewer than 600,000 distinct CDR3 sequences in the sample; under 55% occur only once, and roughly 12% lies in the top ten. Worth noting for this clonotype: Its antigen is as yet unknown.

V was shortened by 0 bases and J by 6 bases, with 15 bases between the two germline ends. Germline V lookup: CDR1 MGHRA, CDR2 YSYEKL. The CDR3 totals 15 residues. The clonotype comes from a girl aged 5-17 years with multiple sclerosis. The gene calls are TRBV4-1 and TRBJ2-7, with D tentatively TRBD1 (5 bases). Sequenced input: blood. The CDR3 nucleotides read TGCGCCAGCAGCCAAGATATTGGGGCCCCCGGCGAGCAGTACTTC. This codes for CASSQDIGAPGEQYF.